The T cell receptor (beta chain) described here comes from a study of blood T cell repertoires in COVID-19. In the source study's methods: Nucleated cell counts were estimated from reference gene primer amplification. Using immunoSEQ multiplex PCR, the repertoire was profiled, and TCRdb retains in-frame clones only, with some absent. The DNA gave D and trimming, while V, J and clone size come from that table. The repertoire includes 250,000 or so clones, 83% of them detected once, and 3% to 4.5% sits in the top ten. This clone occurred many times. This sample includes further DNA sequences coding for the same CDR3. The CDR3 is 15 amino acids. Germline CDR1 and CDR2: KGHSH and LQKENI. V was shortened by 1 base and J by 4 bases, with 10 bases between the two germline ends.

Specimen: PBMCs or T cells enriched from blood (not recorded which). This clonotype was obtained from a woman between 40 and 50 years old who had been exposed to COVID-19. The chain employs TRBV18 and TRBJ1-4; D is possibly TRBD1 (6 bases). As DNA, the CDR3 is TGTGCCAGCTCACCACGGGGGCTCTTTAATGAAAAACTGTTTTTT. Translated, it gives CASSPRGLFNEKLFF.